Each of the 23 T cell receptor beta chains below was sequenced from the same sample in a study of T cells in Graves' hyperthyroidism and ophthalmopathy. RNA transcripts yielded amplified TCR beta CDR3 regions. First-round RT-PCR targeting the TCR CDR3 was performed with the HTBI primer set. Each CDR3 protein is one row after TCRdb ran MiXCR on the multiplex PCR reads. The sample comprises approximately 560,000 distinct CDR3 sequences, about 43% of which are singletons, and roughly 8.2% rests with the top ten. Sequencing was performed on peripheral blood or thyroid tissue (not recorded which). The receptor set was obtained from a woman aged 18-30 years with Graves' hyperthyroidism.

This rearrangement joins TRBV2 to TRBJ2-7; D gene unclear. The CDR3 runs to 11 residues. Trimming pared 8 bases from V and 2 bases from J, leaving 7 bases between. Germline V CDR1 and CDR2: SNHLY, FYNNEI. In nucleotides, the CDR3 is TGTGCCAGCGCGAAAACCTACGAGCAGTACTTC. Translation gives CASAKTYEQYF. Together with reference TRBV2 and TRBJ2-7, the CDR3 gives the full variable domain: EPEVTQTPSHQVTQMGQEVILRCVPISNHLYFYWYRQILGQKVEFLVSFYNNEISEKSEIFDDQFSVERPDGSNFTLKIRSTKLEDSAMYFCASAKTYEQYFGPGTRLTVT.

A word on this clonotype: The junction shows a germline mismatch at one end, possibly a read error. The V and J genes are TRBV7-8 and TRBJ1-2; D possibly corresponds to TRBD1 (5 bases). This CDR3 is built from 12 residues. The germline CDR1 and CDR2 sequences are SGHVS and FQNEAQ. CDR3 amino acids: CASSFPGTPYTF. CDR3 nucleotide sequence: TGCGCCAGCAGCTTTCCCGGGACGCCCTACACCTTC.

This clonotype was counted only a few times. In nucleotides, the CDR3 is TGCAGTGCTAGAGGTGGTACGGCGGATCAAGAGACCCAGTACTTC. It is translated as CSARGGTADQETQYF. This sequence joins TRBV20-1 and TRBJ2-5; no reliable D call. The CDR3 is 15 residues long. Germline CDR1 DFQATT, CDR2 SNEGSKA (reference sequence). Trimming pared 1 base from V and 2 bases from J, leaving 14 bases between.

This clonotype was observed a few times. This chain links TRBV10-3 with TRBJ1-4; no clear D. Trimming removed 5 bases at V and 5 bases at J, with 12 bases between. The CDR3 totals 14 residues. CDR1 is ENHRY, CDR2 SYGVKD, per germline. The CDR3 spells CAISSTTANEKLFF. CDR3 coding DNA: TGTGCCATCAGTTCAACGACGGCAAATGAAAAACTGTTTTTT.

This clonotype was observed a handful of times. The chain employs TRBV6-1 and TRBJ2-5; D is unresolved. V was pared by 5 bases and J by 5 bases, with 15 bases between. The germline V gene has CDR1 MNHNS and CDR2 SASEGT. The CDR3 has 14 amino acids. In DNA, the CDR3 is TGTGCCAGCAGTTACATGGCCCTTGGGGAGACCCAGTACTTC. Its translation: CASSYMALGETQYF.

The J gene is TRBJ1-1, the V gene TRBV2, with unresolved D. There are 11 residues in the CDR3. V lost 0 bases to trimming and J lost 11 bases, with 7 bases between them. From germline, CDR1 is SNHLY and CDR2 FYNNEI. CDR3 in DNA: TGTGCCAGCAGTGAAGCGGGGTTGGCTTTCTTT. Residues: CASSEAGLAFF.

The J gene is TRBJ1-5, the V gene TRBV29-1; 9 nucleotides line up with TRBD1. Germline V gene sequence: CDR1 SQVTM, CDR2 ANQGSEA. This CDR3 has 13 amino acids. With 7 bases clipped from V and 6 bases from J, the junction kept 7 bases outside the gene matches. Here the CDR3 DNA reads TGCAGCGCTAGACAGGGGGTGAGTCAGCCCCAGCATTTT. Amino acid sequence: CSARQGVSQPQHF. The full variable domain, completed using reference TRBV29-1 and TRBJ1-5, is SAVISQKPSRDICQRGTSLTIQCQVDSQVTMMFWYRQQPGQSLTLIATANQGSEATYESGFVIDKFPISRPNLTFSTLTVSNMSPEDSSIYLCSARQGVSQPQHFGDGTRLSIL.

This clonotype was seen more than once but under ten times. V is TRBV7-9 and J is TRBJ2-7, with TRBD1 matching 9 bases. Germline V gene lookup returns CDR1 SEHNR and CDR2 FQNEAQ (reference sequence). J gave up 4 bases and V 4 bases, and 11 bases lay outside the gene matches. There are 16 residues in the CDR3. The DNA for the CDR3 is TGTGCCAGCAGCTCCCCTGGGGGACAGGGCTTGTACGAGCAGTACTTC. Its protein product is CASSSPGGQGLYEQYF.

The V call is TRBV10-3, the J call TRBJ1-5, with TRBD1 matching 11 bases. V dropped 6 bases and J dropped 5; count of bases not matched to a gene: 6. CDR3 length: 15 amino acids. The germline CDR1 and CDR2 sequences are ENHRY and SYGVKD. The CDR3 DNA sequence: TGTGCCATCAGGCCGGGACAGGGGGTGGATCAGCCCCAGCATTTT. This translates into CAIRPGQGVDQPQHF.

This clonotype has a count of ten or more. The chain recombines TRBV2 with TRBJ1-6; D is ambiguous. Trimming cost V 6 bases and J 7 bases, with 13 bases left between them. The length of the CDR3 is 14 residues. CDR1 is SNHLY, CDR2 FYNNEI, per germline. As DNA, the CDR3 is TGTGCCAGCAGCGATAGGGCGATGAATTCACCCCTCCACTTT. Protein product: CASSDRAMNSPLHF.

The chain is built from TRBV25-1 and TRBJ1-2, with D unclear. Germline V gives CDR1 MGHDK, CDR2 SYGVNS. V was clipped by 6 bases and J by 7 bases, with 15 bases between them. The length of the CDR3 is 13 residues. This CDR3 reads CASSLAGVGGYTF. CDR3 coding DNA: TGTGCCAGCAGCCTAGCCGGGGTTGGTGGCTACACCTTC.

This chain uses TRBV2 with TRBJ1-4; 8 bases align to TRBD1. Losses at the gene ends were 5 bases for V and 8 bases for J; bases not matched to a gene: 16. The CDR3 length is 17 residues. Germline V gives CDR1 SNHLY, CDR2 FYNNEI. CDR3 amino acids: CASSYWRPGQGTEKLFF. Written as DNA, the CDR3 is TGTGCCAGCAGTTACTGGCGCCCCGGACAGGGCACCGAAAAACTGTTTTTT.

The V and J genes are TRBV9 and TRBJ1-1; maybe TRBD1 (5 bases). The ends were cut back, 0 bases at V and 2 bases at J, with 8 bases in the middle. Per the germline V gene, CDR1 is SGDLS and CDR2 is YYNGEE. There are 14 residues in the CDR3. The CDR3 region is CASSVGRDNTEAFF. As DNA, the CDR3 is TGTGCCAGCAGCGTAGGCAGGGACAACACTGAAGCTTTCTTT.

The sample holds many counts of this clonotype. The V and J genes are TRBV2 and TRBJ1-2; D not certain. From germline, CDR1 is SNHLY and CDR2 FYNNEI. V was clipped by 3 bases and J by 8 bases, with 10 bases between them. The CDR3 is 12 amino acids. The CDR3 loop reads CASSEGSGGYTF. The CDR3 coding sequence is TGTGCCAGCAGTGAGGGCAGCGGGGGCTACACCTTC.

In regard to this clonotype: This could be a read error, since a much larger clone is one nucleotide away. The CDR3 bases are TGCAGCGTTGAGGGTCGGGGGGCCTACGGGCAGTACTTC. This sequence encodes CSVEGRGAYGQYF. This sequence joins TRBV29-1 and TRBJ2-7; D possibly corresponds to TRBD2 (7 bases). Per germline, CDR1 SQVTM and CDR2 ANQGSEA. The CDR3 runs to 13 residues.

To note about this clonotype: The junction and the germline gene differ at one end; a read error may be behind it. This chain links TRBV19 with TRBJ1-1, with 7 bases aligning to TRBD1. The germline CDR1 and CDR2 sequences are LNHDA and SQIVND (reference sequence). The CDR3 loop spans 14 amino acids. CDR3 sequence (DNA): TGTACCAGTAGTATCGGGGCAGGGGGCACTGAAGCTTTCTTT. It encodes CTSSIGAGGTEAFF.

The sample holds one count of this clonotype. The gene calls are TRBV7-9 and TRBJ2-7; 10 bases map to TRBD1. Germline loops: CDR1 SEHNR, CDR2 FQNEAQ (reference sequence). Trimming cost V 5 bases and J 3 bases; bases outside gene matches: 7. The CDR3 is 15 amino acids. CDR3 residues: CASSVTGQGHYEQYF. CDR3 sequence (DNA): TGTGCCAGCAGCGTTACGGGACAGGGGCACTACGAGCAGTACTTC.

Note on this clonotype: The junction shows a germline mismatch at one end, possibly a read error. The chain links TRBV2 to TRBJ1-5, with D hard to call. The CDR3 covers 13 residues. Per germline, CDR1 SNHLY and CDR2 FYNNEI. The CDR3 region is CASSQVRDQPQHF. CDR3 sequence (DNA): TGCGCCAGCAGCCAAGTGAGGGATCAGCCCCAGCATTTT.

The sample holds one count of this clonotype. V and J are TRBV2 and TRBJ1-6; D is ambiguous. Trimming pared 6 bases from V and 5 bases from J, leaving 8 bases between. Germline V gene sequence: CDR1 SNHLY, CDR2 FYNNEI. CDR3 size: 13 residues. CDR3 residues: CASRRGNNSPLHF. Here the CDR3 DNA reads TGTGCCAGCAGGCGGGGTAATAATTCACCCCTCCACTTT.

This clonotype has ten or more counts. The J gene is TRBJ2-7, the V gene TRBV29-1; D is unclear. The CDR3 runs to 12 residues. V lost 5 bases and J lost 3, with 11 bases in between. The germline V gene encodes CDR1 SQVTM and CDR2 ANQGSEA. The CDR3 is CSVSTVDYEQYF. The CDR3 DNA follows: TGCAGCGTTAGTACGGTAGACTACGAGCAGTACTTC.

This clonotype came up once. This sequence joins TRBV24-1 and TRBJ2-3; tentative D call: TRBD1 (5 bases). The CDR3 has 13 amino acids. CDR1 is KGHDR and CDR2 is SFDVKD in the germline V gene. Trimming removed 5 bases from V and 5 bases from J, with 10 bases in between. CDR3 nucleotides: TGTGCCACCAGTGGCCTTGACAGAGATACGCAGTATTTT. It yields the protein CATSGLDRDTQYF.

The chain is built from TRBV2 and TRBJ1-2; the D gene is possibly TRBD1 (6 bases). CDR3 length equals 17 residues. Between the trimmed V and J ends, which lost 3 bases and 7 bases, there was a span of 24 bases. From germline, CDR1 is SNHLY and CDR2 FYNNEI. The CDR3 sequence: CASSELGRGTGWSGYTF. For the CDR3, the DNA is TGTGCCAGCAGTGAGCTTGGCAGGGGCACAGGGTGGTCTGGCTACACCTTC.

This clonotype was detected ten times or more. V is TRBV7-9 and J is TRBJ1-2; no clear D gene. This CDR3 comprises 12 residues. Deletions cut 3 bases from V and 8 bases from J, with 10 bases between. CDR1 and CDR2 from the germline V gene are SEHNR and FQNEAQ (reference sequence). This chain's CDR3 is CASSFPTGGYTF. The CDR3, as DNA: TGTGCCAGCAGCTTTCCGACGGGGGGCTACACCTTC. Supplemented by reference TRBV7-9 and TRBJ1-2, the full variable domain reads DTGVSQNPRHKITKRGQNVTFRCDPISEHNRLYWYRQTLGQGPEFLTYFQNEAQLEKSRLLSDRFSAERPKGSFSTLEIQRTEQGDSAMYLCASSFPTGGYTFGSGTRLTVV.